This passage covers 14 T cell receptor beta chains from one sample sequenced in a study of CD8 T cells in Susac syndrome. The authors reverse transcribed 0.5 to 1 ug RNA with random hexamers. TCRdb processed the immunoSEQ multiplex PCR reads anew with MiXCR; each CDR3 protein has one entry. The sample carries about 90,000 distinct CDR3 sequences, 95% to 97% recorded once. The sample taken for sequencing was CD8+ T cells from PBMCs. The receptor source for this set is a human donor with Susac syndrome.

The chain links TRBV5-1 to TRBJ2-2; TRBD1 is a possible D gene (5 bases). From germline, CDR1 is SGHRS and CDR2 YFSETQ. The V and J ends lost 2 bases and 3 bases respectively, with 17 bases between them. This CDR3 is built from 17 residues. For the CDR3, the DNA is TGCGCCAGCAGCTTTGAAGGGGAAGGGCATCACACCGGGGAGCTGTTTTTT. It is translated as CASSFEGEGHHTGELFF.

The CDR3 region is CASRTTAGYEQYF. Here the CDR3 DNA reads TGTGCCAGCAGGACGACTGCCGGCTACGAGCAGTACTTC. The chain uses TRBV3-1 and TRBJ2-7; D uncertain. The CDR3 length is 13 residues. Germline V gene data show CDR1 as LGHDT and CDR2 as YNNKEL (reference sequence). V lost 6 bases to trimming and J lost 3 bases, with 12 bases between them.

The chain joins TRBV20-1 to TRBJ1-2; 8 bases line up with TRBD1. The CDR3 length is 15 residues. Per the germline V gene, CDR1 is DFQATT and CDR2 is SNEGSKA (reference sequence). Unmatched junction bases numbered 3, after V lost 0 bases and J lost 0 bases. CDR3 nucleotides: TGCAGTGCTAGAGACTGGACAGGGACTAACTATGGCTACACCTTC. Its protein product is CSARDWTGTNYGYTF.

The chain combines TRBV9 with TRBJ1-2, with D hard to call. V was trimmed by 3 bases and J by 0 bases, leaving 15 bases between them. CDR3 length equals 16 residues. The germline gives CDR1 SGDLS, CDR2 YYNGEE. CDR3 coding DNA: TGTGCCAGCAGCGAGAGTGGCACGGCCACTAACTATGGCTACACCTTC. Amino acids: CASSESGTATNYGYTF.

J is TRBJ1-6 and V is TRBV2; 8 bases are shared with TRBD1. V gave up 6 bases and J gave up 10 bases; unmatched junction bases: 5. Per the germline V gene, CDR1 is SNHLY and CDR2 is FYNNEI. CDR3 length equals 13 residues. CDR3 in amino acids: CASRDREDSPLHF. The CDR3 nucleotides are TGTGCCAGCAGGGACAGGGAAGACTCACCCCTCCACTTT.

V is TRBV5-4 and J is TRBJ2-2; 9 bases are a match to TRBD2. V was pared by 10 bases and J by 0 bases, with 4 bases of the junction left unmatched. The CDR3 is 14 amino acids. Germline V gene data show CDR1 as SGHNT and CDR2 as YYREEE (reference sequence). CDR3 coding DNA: TGTGCCCTCAGCGGGGGGCCGAACACCGGGGAGCTGTTTTTT. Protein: CALSGGPNTGELFF.

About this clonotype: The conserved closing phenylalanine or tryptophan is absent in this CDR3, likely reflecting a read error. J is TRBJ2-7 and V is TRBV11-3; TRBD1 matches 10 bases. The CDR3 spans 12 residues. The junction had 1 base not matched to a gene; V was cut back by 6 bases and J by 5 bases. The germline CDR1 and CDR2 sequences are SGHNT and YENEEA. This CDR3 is CASRGTGDEQYL. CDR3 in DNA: TGTGCCAGCAGAGGGACAGGGGACGAGCAGTACTTG.

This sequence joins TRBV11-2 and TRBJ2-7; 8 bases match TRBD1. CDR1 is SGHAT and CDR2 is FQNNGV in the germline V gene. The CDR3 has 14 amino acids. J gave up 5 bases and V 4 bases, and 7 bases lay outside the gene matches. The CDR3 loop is CASSSVRRGHEQYF. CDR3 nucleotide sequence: TGTGCCAGCAGCTCGGTACGCAGGGGGCACGAGCAGTACTTC.

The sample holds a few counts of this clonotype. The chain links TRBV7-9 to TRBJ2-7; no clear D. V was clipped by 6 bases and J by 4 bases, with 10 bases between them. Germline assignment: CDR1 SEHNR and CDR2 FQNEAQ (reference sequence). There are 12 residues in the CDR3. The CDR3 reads CASSFADYEQYF. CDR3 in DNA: TGTGCCAGCAGTTTCGCGGATTACGAGCAGTACTTC.

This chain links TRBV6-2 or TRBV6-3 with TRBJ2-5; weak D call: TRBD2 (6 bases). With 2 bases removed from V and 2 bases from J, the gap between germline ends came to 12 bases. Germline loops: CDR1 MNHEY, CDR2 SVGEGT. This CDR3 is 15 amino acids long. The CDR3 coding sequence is TGTGCCAGCAGTTACGGGGGGACGGAGCAAGAGACCCAGTACTTC. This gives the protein CASSYGGTEQETQYF.

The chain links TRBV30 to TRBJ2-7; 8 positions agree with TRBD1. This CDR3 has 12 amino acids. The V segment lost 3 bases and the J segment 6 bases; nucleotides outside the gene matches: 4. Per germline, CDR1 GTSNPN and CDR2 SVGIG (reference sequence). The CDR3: CAWRVGQGEQYF. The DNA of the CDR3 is TGTGCCTGGAGGGTAGGACAGGGCGAGCAGTACTTC.

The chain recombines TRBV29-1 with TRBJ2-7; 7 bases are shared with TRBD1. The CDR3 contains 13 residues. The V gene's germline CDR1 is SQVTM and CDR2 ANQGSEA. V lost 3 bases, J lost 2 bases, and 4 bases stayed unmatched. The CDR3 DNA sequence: TGCAGCGTTGATACAGGGGCGCCCTACGAGCAGTACTTC. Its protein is CSVDTGAPYEQYF.

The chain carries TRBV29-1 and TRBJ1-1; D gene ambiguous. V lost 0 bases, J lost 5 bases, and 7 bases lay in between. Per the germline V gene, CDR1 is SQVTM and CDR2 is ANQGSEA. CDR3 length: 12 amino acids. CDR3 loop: CSVEEGETEAFF. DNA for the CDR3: TGCAGCGTTGAAGAGGGTGAAACTGAAGCTTTCTTT.

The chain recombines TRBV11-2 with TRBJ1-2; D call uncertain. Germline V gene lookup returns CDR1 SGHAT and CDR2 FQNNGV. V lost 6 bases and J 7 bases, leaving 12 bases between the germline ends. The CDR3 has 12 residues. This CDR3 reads CASRERGFGYTF. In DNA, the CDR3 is TGTGCCAGCAGAGAAAGAGGGTTTGGCTACACCTTC.